The 9 T cell receptor beta chains reported below all come from one sample, sequenced in a study of shared clonotypes between healthy human individuals. Sequencing was performed with immunoSEQ multiplex PCR; in TCRdb, only in-frame clones are kept and a portion is missing. The repertoire holds roughly 1 million clones, with approximately 72% as singletons. Source material: memory CD4+ T cells sorted from blood. The subset was: CD45RA-negative fraction. The origin of the receptors is a man in his late teens or twenties in good health.

The table lists this clone with a count of one. The J gene is TRBJ2-7, the V gene TRBV2; the D gene is possibly TRBD2 (5 bases). The CDR3 has 15 amino acids. Germline CDR1 SNHLY, CDR2 FYNNEI. Trimming pared 3 bases from V and 2 bases from J, leaving 14 bases between. As DNA, the CDR3 is TGTGCCAGCAGTGAGTACCCCCTCGGGACCTACGAGCAGTACTTC. Translating gives CASSEYPLGTYEQYF.

This clone was recorded once. The DNA for the CDR3 is TGTGCCAGCAGCTTTCAGGGGGGGGCCTACAATGAGCAGTTCTTC. Its translation: CASSFQGGAYNEQFF. The chain has TRBV7-6 and TRBJ2-1; D may match TRBD1 or TRBD2 (7 bases each). This CDR3 has 15 amino acids. Germline assignment: CDR1 SGHVS and CDR2 FNYEAQ. V was cut by 3 bases and J by 2 bases, with 11 bases left in between. Full variable domain (missing parts from reference TRBV7-6 and TRBJ2-1): GAGVSQSPRYKVTKRGQDVALRCDPISGHVSLYWYRQALGQGPEFLTYFNYEAQQDKSGLPNDRFSAERPEGSISTLTIQRTEQRDSAMYRCASSFQGGAYNEQFFGPGTRLTVL.

The chain couples TRBV12-5 to TRBJ2-3; maybe TRBD1 (6 bases). Germline V gene lookup returns CDR1 LGHNT and CDR2 FRNRAP. The V end lost 6 bases, the J end lost 4 bases, and 20 bases lay between the germline ends. The CDR3 is 16 residues long. The DNA for the CDR3 is TGTGCTAGTGGCCGCGGGTCCCCTGGGGGCGCAGATACGCAGTATTTT. Its translation is CASGRGSPGGADTQYF. Filled out from reference TRBV12-5 and TRBJ2-3, the complete variable domain reads DARVTQTPRHKVTEMGQEVTMRCQPILGHNTVFWYRQTMMQGLELLAYFRNRAPLDDSGMPKDRFSAEMPDATLATLKIQPSEPRDSAVYFCASGRGSPGGADTQYFGPGTRLTVL.

The chain joins TRBV7-9 to TRBJ2-2, with D maybe TRBD1 (6 bases). The CDR3 length is 11 residues. Trimming took off 8 bases at V and 5 bases at J, with 6 bases between the two ends. Per germline, CDR1 SEHNR and CDR2 FQNEAQ (reference sequence). Here the CDR3 reads CASGQTGELFF. CDR3 in DNA: TGTGCCAGCGGACAGACCGGGGAGCTGTTTTTT.

This chain links TRBV11-2 with TRBJ2-3; 14 bases are shared with TRBD2. This CDR3 spans 16 amino acids. Germline V CDR1 and CDR2: SGHAT, FQNNGV. Unmatched junction bases numbered 4, after V lost 4 bases and J lost 4 bases. The CDR3 nucleotides read TGTGCCAGCAGCTCGCTGACTAGCGGGGGGGCAGATACGCAGTATTTT. It translates to CASSSLTSGGADTQYF.

The J gene is TRBJ1-1, the V gene TRBV7-8; TRBD1 might be the D (5 bases). This CDR3 contains 14 residues. V shed 4 bases and J shed 5 bases, with 14 bases lying between them. Germline values: CDR1 SGHVS, CDR2 FQNEAQ. Here the CDR3 reads CASSYMQGRTEAFF. CDR3 coding DNA: TGTGCCAGCAGCTATATGCAGGGCCGGACTGAAGCTTTCTTT.

This clone was found once. The gene calls are TRBV21-1 and TRBJ1-2. TRBV21-1 is termed a pseudogene. The CDR3 runs 14 residues. For the CDR3, the DNA is TGTGCCAGCAGCAGGGCAGGGACGGCCTATGGCTACACCTTC. Encoded protein: CASSRAGTAYGYTF.

This clone appeared a few times. The V and J genes are TRBV5-4 and TRBJ2-1; 9 bases agree with TRBD1. Per germline, CDR1 SGHNT and CDR2 YYREEE (reference sequence). This CDR3 is built from 14 residues. V dropped 4 bases and J dropped 7; count of bases not matched to a gene: 6. The CDR3 is CASSQGQGWNEQFF. The CDR3 DNA follows: TGTGCCAGCAGCCAGGGACAGGGTTGGAATGAGCAGTTCTTC. The whole variable domain, remainder taken from reference TRBV5-4 and TRBJ2-1, is ETGVTQSPTHLIKTRGQQVTLRCSSQSGHNTVSWYQQALGQGPQFIFQYYREEENGRGNFPPRFSGLQFPNYSSELNVNALELDDSALYLCASSQGQGWNEQFFGPGTRLTVL.

This sequence joins TRBV7-8 and TRBJ1-5; the D is unclear. Per the germline V gene, CDR1 is SGHVS and CDR2 is FQNEAQ. The CDR3 totals 12 residues. V lost 2 bases and J 9 bases, leaving 8 bases between the germline ends. DNA of the CDR3: TGTGCCAGCAGCTTAATGTTAGGGCCCCAGCATTTT. Its translation: CASSLMLGPQHF.